This T cell receptor (beta chain) was sequenced in a study of regulatory T cells in long-lasting Graves disease. Germline lookup yields CDR1 LGHDT and CDR2 YNNKEL (reference sequence). This CDR3 spans 15 amino acids. The V gene end was trimmed by 3 bases and the J gene end by 1 base; junction bases not matched to a gene: 2. To note about this clonotype: Its matching antigen is unknown.

According to the study, TCR beta libraries were built with iRepertoire HTBI primers and CDR3-region Arm-PCR. TCRdb re-analysed the multiplex PCR reads in MiXCR, keeping a single row per CDR3 protein. The sample comprises 400,000 to 500,000 distinct CDR3 sequences, roughly a fifth of which are singletons, and roughly 7% rests with the top ten. Time point: persistent/refractory GD, antithyroid drugs over 5 years with positive TRAb. Scientists built the TCR library using RNA that was extracted from PBMCs. Study observations and caveats: Persistent patients had more shared public clonotypes (fewer than 3,000) than new patients (about 880). Researchers examined only peripheral blood and not thyroid tissue. The study found lower TCR diversity in persistent Graves' patients than in newly diagnosed ones.

The receptor was derived from a female donor with Graves disease. The material sequenced was peripheral blood mononuclear cells (PBMCs), taken when the disease was refractory, from a patient treated with antithyroid drugs. V is TRBV3-1 and J is TRBJ2-7; 11 bases fit TRBD2. CDR3 DNA: TGTGCCAGCAGCCAGGGACTAGCGGATTCCTACGAGCAGTACTTC. The encoded protein is CASSQGLADSYEQYF.